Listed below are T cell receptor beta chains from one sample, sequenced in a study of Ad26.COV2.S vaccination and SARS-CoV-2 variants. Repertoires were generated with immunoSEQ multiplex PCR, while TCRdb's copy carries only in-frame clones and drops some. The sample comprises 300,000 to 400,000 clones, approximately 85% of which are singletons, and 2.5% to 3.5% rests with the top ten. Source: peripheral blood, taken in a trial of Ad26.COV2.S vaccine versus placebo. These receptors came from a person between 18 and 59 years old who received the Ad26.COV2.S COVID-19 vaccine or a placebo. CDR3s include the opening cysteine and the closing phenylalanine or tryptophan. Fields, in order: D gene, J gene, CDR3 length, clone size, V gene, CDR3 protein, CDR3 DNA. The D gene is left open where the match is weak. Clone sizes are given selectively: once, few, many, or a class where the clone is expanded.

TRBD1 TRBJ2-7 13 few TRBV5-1 CANPGQGIGEQYF TGCGCCAACCCGGGACAGGGGATTGGAGAGCAGTACTTC
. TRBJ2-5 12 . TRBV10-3 CAIRTGQETQYF TGTGCCATCAGAACGGGGCAAGAGACCCAGTACTTC
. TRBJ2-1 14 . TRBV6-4 CASRPARSRNEQFF TGTGCCAGCAGACCGGCTAGGAGTAGAAATGAGCAGTTCTTC
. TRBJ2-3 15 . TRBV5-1 CATWRPIPSTDTQYF TGCGCCACTTGGCGGCCTATCCCTAGCACAGATACGCAGTATTTT
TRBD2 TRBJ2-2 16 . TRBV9 CASSVLRTSGTGELFF TGTGCCAGCAGCGTACTTAGGACTAGCGGTACCGGGGAGCTGTTTTTT
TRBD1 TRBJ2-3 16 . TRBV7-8 CASSSWTGEGTDTQYF TGTGCCAGCAGCTCCTGGACAGGGGAGGGCACAGATACGCAGTATTTT
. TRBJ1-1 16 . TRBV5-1 CASSLAGGPKITEAFF TGCGCCAGCAGCTTGGCCGGGGGACCCAAAATTACTGAAGCTTTCTTT
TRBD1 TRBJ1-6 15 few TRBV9 CASSAYGRGLSPLHF TGTGCCAGCAGCGCGTACGGCAGGGGGCTTTCACCCCTCCACTTT
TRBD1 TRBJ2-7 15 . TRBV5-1 CASSPRDRGNFEQYF TGCGCCAGCAGCCCCCGGGACAGGGGGAATTTCGAGCAGTACTTC
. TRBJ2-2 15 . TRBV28 CASSLWAGNTGELFF TGTGCCAGCAGTTTATGGGCAGGAAACACCGGGGAGCTGTTTTTT
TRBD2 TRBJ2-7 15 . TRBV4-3 CASSQGLAGAYEQYF TGCGCCAGCAGCCAAGGACTAGCGGGGGCGTACGAGCAGTACTTC